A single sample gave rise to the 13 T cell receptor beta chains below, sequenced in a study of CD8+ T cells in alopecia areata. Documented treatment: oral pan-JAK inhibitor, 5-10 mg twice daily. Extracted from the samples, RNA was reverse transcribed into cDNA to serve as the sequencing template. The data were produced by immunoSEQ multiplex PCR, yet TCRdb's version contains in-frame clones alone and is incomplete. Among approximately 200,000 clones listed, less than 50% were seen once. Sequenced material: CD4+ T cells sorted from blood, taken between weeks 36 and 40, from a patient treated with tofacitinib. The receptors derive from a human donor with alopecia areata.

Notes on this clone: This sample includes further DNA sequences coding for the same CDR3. CDR3 in amino acids: CASSVGQGNYGYTF. For the CDR3, the DNA is TGTGCCAGCAGCGTTGGACAGGGTAACTATGGCTACACCTTC. V is TRBV9 and J is TRBJ1-2, with 8 bases aligning to TRBD1. V shed 2 bases, J shed 1 base, and the junction held 1 base outside the gene matches. From germline, CDR1 is SGDLS and CDR2 YYNGEE. The length of the CDR3 is 14 residues. Complete variable domain (other parts from reference TRBV9 and TRBJ1-2): DSGVTQTPKHLITATGQRVTLRCSPRSGDLSVYWYQQSLDQGLQFLIQYYNGEERAKGNILERFSAQQFPDLHSELNLSSLELGDSALYFCASSVGQGNYGYTFGSGTRLTVV.

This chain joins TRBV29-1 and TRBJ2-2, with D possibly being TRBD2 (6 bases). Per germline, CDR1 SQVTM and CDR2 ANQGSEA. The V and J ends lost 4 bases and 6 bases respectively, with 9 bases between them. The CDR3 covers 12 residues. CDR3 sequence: CSVGWEAGELFF. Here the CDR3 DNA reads TGCAGCGTTGGATGGGAGGCCGGGGAGCTGTTTTTT.

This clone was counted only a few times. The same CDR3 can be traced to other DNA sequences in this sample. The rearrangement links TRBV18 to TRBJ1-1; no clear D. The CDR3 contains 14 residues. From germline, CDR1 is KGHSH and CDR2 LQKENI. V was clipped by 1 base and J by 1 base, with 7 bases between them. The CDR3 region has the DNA TGTGCCAGCTCACCACGGGCGGAGAACACTGAAGCTTTCTTT. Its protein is CASSPRAENTEAFF.

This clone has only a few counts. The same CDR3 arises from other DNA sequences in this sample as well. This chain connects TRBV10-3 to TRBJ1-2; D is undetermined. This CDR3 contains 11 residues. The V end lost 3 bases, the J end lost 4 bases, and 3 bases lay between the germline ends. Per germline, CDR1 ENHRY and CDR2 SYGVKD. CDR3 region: CAISDGYGYTF. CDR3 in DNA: TGTGCCATCAGTGACGGCTATGGCTACACCTTC.

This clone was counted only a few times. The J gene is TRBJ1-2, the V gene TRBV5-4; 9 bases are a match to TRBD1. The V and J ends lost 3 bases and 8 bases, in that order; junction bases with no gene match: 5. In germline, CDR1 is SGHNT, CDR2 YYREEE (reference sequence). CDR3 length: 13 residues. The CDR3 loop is CASSSQGAGGYTF. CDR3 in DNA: TGTGCCAGCAGCTCACAGGGGGCAGGAGGCTACACCTTC.

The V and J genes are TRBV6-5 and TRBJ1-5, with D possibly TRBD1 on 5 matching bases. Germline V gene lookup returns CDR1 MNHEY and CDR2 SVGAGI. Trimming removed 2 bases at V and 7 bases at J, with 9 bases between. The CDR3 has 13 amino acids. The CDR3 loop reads CASSYGREQPQHF. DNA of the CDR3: TGTGCCAGCAGTTACGGCAGGGAACAGCCCCAGCATTTT.

In nucleotides, the CDR3 is TGTGCCAGTGCACCGGGACAGGTTTCCTCTGGGGCCAACGTCCTGACTTTC. Encoded protein: CASAPGQVSSGANVLTF. This chain connects TRBV18 to TRBJ2-6; 8 nucleotides line up with TRBD1. CDR3 size: 17 residues. V dropped 9 bases and J dropped 0; count of bases not matched to a gene: 10. The germline gives CDR1 KGHSH, CDR2 LQKENI.

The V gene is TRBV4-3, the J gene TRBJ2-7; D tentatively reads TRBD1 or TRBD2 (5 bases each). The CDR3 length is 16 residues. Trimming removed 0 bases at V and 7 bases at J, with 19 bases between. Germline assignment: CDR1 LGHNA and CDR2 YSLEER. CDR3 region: CASSQDLGVLGGEQYF. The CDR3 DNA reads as TGCGCCAGCAGCCAAGATCTGGGGGTGCTAGGTGGGGAGCAGTACTTC.

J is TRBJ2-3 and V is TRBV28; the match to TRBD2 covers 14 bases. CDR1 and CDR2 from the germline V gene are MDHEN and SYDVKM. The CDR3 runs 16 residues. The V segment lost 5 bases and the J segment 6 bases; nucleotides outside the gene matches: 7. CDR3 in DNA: TGTGCCAGCAGTCGTAGGGGACTAGCGGGAGCCGATACGCAGTATTTT. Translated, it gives CASSRRGLAGADTQYF.

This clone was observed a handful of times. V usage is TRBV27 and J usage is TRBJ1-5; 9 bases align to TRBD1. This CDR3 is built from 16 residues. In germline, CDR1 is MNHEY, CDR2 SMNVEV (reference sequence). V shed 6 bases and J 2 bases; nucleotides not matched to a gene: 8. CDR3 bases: TGTGCCAGCAGAAAAGATAGGACAGGGGGCAATCAGCCCCAGCATTTT. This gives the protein CASRKDRTGGNQPQHF.

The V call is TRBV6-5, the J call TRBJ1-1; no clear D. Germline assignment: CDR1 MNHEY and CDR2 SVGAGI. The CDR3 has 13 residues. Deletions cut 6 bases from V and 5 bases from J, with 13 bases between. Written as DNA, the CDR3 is TGTGCCAGCAGCCCCAGAGGAGGGACTGAAGCTTTCTTT. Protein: CASSPRGGTEAFF.

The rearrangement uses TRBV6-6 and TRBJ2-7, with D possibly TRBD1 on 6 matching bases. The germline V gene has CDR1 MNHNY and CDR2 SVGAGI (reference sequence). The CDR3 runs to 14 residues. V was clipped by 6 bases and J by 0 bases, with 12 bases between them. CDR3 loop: CASRYGTSSYEQYF. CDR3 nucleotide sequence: TGTGCCAGCAGGTACGGGACATCCTCCTACGAGCAGTACTTC.

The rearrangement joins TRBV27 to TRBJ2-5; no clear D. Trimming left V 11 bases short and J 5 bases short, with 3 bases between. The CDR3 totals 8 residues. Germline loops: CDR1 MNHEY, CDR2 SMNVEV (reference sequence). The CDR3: CASETQYF. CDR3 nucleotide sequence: TGTGCCTCTGAGACCCAGTACTTC.